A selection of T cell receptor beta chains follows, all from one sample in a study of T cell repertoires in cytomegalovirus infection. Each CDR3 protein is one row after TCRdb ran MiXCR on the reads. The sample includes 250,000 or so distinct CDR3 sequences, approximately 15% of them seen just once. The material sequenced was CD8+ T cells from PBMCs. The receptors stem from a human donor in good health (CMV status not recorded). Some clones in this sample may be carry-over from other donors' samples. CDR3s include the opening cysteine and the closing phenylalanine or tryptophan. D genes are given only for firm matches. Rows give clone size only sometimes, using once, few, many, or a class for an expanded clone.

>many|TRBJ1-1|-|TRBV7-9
TGTGCCAGCAGCTTAGTGAGGGATGAAGCTTTCTTT
CASSLVRDEAFF
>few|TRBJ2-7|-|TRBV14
TGTGCCAGCAGCCAAACCCGACAGTATCCCTACGAGCAGTACTTC
CASSQTRQYPYEQYF
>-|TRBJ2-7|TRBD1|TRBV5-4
TGTGCCAGCAGCTCAGACAGGGGACAACAGCAGTACTTC
CASSSDRGQQQYF
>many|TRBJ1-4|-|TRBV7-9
TGTGCCAGCACCTTACCGGGTCCTAATGAAAAACTGTTTTTT
CASTLPGPNEKLFF
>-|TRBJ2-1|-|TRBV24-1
TGTGCCACCAGTGATCCCAGGGACGGGCTCAATGAGCAGTTCTTC
CATSDPRDGLNEQFF
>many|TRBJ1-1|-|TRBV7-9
TGTGCCAGCAGCTTAGTAGTGGTGAACACTGAAGCTTTCTTT
CASSLVVVNTEAFF
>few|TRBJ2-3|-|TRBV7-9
TGTGCCAGCAGCACTAGCACAGATACGCAGTATTTT
CASSTSTDTQYF
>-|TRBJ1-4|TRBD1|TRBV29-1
TGCAGCGTTGGATCCGGGACAGGGGGTTTTGGTAATGAAAAACTGTTTTTT
CSVGSGTGGFGNEKLFF
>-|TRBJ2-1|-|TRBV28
TGTGCCAGCAAAGAGGACAGTTACAATGAGCAGTTCTTC
CASKEDSYNEQFF
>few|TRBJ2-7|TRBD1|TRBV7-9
TGTGCCAGCAGCTCCGGGACAGGGCTGAGCTCCTACGAGCAGTACTTC
CASSSGTGLSSYEQYF
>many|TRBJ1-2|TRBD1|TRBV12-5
TGTGCTAGTGGTTTCCCTGGGACAGTCGATTATGGCTACACCTTC
CASGFPGTVDYGYTF
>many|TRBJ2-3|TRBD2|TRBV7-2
TGTGCCAGCAGCTTATTAGCGGGGGGAGTCACAGATACGCAGTATTTT
CASSLLAGGVTDTQYF
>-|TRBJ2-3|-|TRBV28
TGTGCCAGCAGTTATGACAGTAGCACAGATACGCAGTATTTT
CASSYDSSTDTQYF
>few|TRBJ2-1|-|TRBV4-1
TGCGCCAGCAGCCAAGGATTCCCCAACTCCTACAATGAGCAGTTCTTC
CASSQGFPNSYNEQFF
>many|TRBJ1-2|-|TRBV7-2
TGTGCCAGCAGCTTAGGATCGGGGGGCCCTGGCTACACCTTC
CASSLGSGGPGYTF
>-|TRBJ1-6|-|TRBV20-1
TGCAGTGCTACAGGGAATCCATCCCACTTT
CSATGNPSHF
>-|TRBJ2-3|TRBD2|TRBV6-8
TGTGCCAGCAGCCACTGGGGGGGAAGCACAGATACGCAGTATTTT
CASSHWGGSTDTQYF
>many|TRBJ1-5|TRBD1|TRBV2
TGTGCCAGCAGTCACGATGGGACAGGCGGCAATCAGCCCCAGCATTTT
CASSHDGTGGNQPQHF
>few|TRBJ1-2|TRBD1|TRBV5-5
TGTGCCAGCAGCTTCCGGCAGGGGGCTTCCCCCGATGGCTACACCTTC
CASSFRQGASPDGYTF
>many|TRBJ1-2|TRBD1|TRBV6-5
TGTGCCAGCAGTTCGACGGACAGGCGTTTTGGCTACACCTTC
CASSSTDRRFGYTF
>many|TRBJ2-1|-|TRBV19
TGTGCCAGTAGTATAGATTTTTCTAGCGCGTCCTACAATGAGCAGTTCTTC
CASSIDFSSASYNEQFF